One and the same sample provided the 14 T cell receptor beta chains below, sequenced in a study of blood T cell repertoires in COVID-19. Sequencing used immunoSEQ multiplex PCR; TCRdb keeps in-frame clones, though not all of them. The sample contains 210,000 or so clones, roughly 84% of which appear only once. Sequenced input: peripheral blood. The receptors were sampled from a woman of 80 years or more with active or convalescent COVID-19.

The rearrangement links TRBV6-6 to TRBJ1-1; D ambiguous. V shed 0 bases and J shed 6 bases, with 8 bases lying between them. CDR1 MNHNY and CDR2 SVGAGI come from the germline V gene (reference sequence). This CDR3 has 13 residues. In DNA, the CDR3 is TGTGCCAGCAGTTACTCGGTGGCTGCTGAAGCTTTCTTT. Protein sequence: CASSYSVAAEAFF.

The chain is built from TRBV6-2 or TRBV6-3 and TRBJ1-2, with TRBD1 as a possible D gene (5 bases). The CDR3 has 15 residues. Germline CDR1 and CDR2: MNHEY and SVGEGT. V lost 5 bases and J lost 2, with 15 bases in between. The CDR3 DNA is TGTGCCAGCAGTCCGCCTCGGGGGAACAACTATGGCTACACCTTC. It codes for CASSPPRGNNYGYTF.

The chain recombines TRBV9 with TRBJ2-5; the match to TRBD2 covers 7 bases. This CDR3 has 15 residues. V shed 0 bases, J shed 2 bases, and the junction held 4 bases outside the gene matches. CDR1 and CDR2 from the germline V gene are SGDLS and YYNGEE. In DNA form, the CDR3 reads TGTGCCAGCAGCGTAGCATCTAGCGGACAAGAGACCCAGTACTTC. As protein: CASSVASSGQETQYF.

This clone was counted many times. The chain links TRBV2 to TRBJ1-5; 7 nucleotides align to TRBD1. CDR1 SNHLY and CDR2 FYNNEI come from the germline V gene. Trimming at V came to 6 bases and at J to 7 bases, leaving 3 bases not matched to a gene. CDR3 length: 12 residues. The CDR3 loop is CASRQGRQPQHF. The DNA of the CDR3 is TGTGCCAGCAGACAGGGGCGACAGCCCCAGCATTTT.

The chain carries TRBV9 and TRBJ2-6; D may correspond to TRBD1 or TRBD2 (5 bases each). This CDR3 comprises 15 residues. CDR1 SGDLS and CDR2 YYNGEE come from the germline V gene. The CDR3 bases are TGTGCTAGCGCAGACAGAAGCTCTGGGGCCAACGTCCTGACTTTC. Translated: CASADRSSGANVLTF. The full variable domain, its missing parts supplied by reference TRBV9 and TRBJ2-6, is DSGVTQTPKHLITATGQRVTLRCSPRSGDLSVYWYQQSLDQGLQFLIQYYNGEERAKGNILERFSAQQFPDLHSELNLSSLELGDSALYFCASADRSSGANVLTFGAGSRLTVL.

This chain links TRBV9 with TRBJ2-7; TRBD1 aligns across 7 bases. The CDR3 length is 16 residues. With 0 bases clipped from V and 3 bases from J, the junction kept 9 bases outside the gene matches. Per the germline V gene, CDR1 is SGDLS and CDR2 is YYNGEE. The CDR3 is CASSVDGTDTNYEQYF. The CDR3 nucleotides read TGTGCCAGCAGCGTAGATGGGACAGATACGAACTACGAGCAGTACTTC. Supplemented by reference TRBV9 and TRBJ2-7, the full variable domain reads DSGVTQTPKHLITATGQRVTLRCSPRSGDLSVYWYQQSLDQGLQFLIQYYNGEERAKGNILERFSAQQFPDLHSELNLSSLELGDSALYFCASSVDGTDTNYEQYFGPGTRLTVT.

The chain combines TRBV7-9 with TRBJ1-2; 10 bases map to TRBD1. Germline V lookup: CDR1 SEHNR, CDR2 FQNEAQ (reference sequence). The CDR3 contains 16 residues. V shed 6 bases and J 3 bases; nucleotides not matched to a gene: 10. CDR3 loop: CASSLLGTGEHYGYTF. Written as DNA, the CDR3 is TGTGCCAGCAGTCTATTGGGGACAGGGGAGCACTATGGCTACACCTTC. The entire variable domain, with the rest obtained from reference TRBV7-9 and TRBJ1-2, is as follows: DTGVSQNPRHKITKRGQNVTFRCDPISEHNRLYWYRQTLGQGPEFLTYFQNEAQLEKSRLLSDRFSAERPKGSFSTLEIQRTEQGDSAMYLCASSLLGTGEHYGYTFGSGTRLTVV.

This clone was recorded once. The CDR3 sequence is CASSLRGQGRALRTDTQYF. The CDR3 DNA reads as TGTGCCAGCAGTTTACGCGGACAGGGAAGGGCTTTACGCACAGATACGCAGTATTTT. V usage is TRBV27 and J usage is TRBJ2-3; 8 positions agree with TRBD1. Trimming at V came to 2 bases and at J to 1 base, leaving 14 bases not matched to a gene. Per the germline V gene, CDR1 is MNHEY and CDR2 is SMNVEV (reference sequence). The CDR3 has 19 residues.

In this sample, this clone turned up once. V gene TRBV6-5 combines with J gene TRBJ1-1, with a weak D call TRBD1 (6 bases). Germline values: CDR1 MNHEY, CDR2 SVGAGI. The CDR3 is 12 residues long. The germline V and J ends were trimmed by 2 bases and 9 bases, with 10 bases remaining between them. The chain's CDR3 is CASSYRQDQAFF. The CDR3 bases are TGTGCCAGCAGTTACAGACAGGACCAAGCTTTCTTT.

Here the CDR3 DNA reads TGTGCCAGCAGGAAACAGGGCAACACTGAAGCTTTCTTT. Translated: CASRKQGNTEAFF. The rearrangement links TRBV12-3 or TRBV12-4 to TRBJ1-1; D is perhaps TRBD1 (6 bases). The CDR3 sequence is 13 residues long. Trimming removed 6 bases from V and 2 bases from J, with 10 bases in between.

As to this clone: A read error is likely, as this CDR3 ends without the conserved phenylalanine or tryptophan. The DNA is omitted, as the CDR3 cannot be located on it reliably, and the CDR3 follows TCRdb's listing. The chain joins TRBV27 to TRBJ2-6; TRBD1, the table's D call, was not compared with the DNA. From its first to its last residue, the CDR3 has 10 amino acids. CDR1 and CDR2 (germline): MNHEY, SMNVEV (reference sequence). CDR3 sequence: CASNVGQGVD.

CDR3 DNA sequence: TGCGCCAGCAGCCAACAGGGGATCCTCCCCGGGGAGCTGTTTTTT. It encodes CASSQQGILPGELFF. V usage is TRBV4-3 and J usage is TRBJ2-2, with D possibly matching TRBD1 (6 bases). The CDR3 has 15 residues. V lost 2 bases to trimming and J lost 6 bases, with 13 bases between them. Looked up from germline, CDR1 is LGHNA and CDR2 is YSLEER.

CDR3 amino acids: CAWGTQRKRGTGELFF. The CDR3 nucleotides are TGTGCCTGGGGGACCCAGCGGAAGAGGGGGACCGGGGAGCTGTTTTTT. The chain joins TRBV30 to TRBJ2-2; D is possibly TRBD1 (6 bases). Germline V lookup: CDR1 GTSNPN, CDR2 SVGIG (reference sequence). CDR3 length: 16 amino acids. Trimming took off 5 bases at V and 5 bases at J, with 21 bases between the two ends.

The chain uses TRBV7-9 and TRBJ2-7, with D perhaps matching TRBD1 (5 bases). The V end lost 0 bases, the J end lost 1 base, and 7 bases lay between the germline ends. CDR1 is SEHNR, CDR2 FQNEAQ, per germline (reference sequence). There are 14 residues in the CDR3. The CDR3 here is CASSLAGQSYEQYF. CDR3 nucleotide sequence: TGTGCCAGCAGCTTAGCCGGACAATCCTACGAGCAGTACTTC.